The sequence of this TCR beta chain was determined in a study of T cells expressing NK-cell markers. TCRdb reprocessed the 5' RACE reads; each CDR3 protein has one entry and no DNA is given. The sample table sets out around 550,000 distinct CDR3 sequences. The CDR3 covers 17 residues. Material for sequencing was blood T cells: a sorted CD56 or NKG2C T cell subset, CD4+ or CD8+ T cells, or bulk PBMC T cells (not recorded which). The rearrangement links TRBV12-3 or TRBV12-4 to TRBJ2-1; with no DNA, the TCRdb D assignment of TRBD2 cannot be verified. The source of this sequence is a man between 18 and 29 years old in good health. The CDR3 loop reads CASSSRLATDSYNEQFF.